This TCR beta chain was profiled in a study of PD-L1 blockade in urothelial cancer. As for the study in general: Analysis of blood occurred 3 weeks (second dose) and 6 weeks after treatment start.

The CDR3 runs 11 residues. V lost 7 bases to trimming and J lost 8 bases, with 12 bases between them. CDR1 is DFQATT and CDR2 is SNEGSKA in the germline V gene (reference sequence). Synthetic spike-ins, TCR analog templates, were added into each PCR. Data came from immunoSEQ multiplex PCR; TCRdb stores just in-frame clones and leaves some out. There are some 45,000 clones in the sample; approximately 89% occur only once, and around 3.9% lies in the top ten. The clonotype was recovered from a man older than 75 with urothelial cancer. J is TRBJ2-1 and V is TRBV20-1; a weak D match, TRBD2 (6 bases). The starting material was PBMCs, obtained around atezolizumab (anti-PD-L1) treatment. The DNA for the CDR3 is TGCAGTGTTAGGGTAGCGGATGAGCAGTTCTTC. Translated: CSVRVADEQFF.